This is a list of T cell receptor beta chains from one sample in a study of blood T cell repertoires in COVID-19. Sequencing used immunoSEQ multiplex PCR; TCRdb keeps in-frame clones, though not all of them. The data contain some 57,000 clones, more than 85% of them seen just once; the ten biggest clones take up more than 0.9%. The sequencing input was peripheral blood. These receptors were collected from a man between 70 and 80 years old with acute or convalescent COVID-19. The CDR3 runs from the conserved cysteine through the conserved F or W. The D gene is left open where the match is weak. A clone size is listed for some rows: how often the clone was seen (once, few, many), or a class if it is expanded.

clone_size,j_call,v_call,d_call,cdr3_nt,cdr3_aa
NA,TRBJ1-4,TRBV28,NA,TGTGCCAGCAGTTTAGGCTCCAGGGGCGGGGAAAAACTGTTTTTT,CASSLGSRGGEKLFF
few,TRBJ1-4,TRBV4-2,NA,TGTGCCAGCAGCCAAGAGTCGGGGGGTGATGAAAAACTGTTTTTT,CASSQESGGDEKLFF
once,TRBJ2-7,TRBV7-7,NA,TGTGCTAGCAGCTCAGAGAGACAACAGGTTAATGAGCAGTACTTC,CASSSERQQVNEQYF
NA,TRBJ1-2,TRBV21-1,NA,TGTGCCAGCGGTACAGGAAGGGGGGGCTATGGCTACACCTTC,CASGTGRGGYGYTF
NA,TRBJ1-2,TRBV11-2,TRBD1,TGTGCCAGCAGCTTGTCTACAGGGGGTGTCTATGGCTACACCTTC,CASSLSTGGVYGYTF
NA,TRBJ2-3,TRBV7-6,TRBD2,TGTGCCAGCAGCCGACCTCTAGCGGGGGAGCTCACAGATACGCAGTATTTT,CASSRPLAGELTDTQYF
NA,TRBJ2-5,TRBV6-4,TRBD1,TGTGCCAGCAGTGACGGGACAGGGGGCCAAGAGACCCAGTACTTC,CASSDGTGGQETQYF
NA,TRBJ2-7,TRBV18,TRBD2,TGTGCCAGCTCAGCGGCCGGGACTACGATTTCCTACGAGCAGTACTTC,CASSAAGTTISYEQYF
once,TRBJ1-1,TRBV5-1,TRBD1,TGCGCCAGCAGCTTGGAAGGGACAGGGGGCACTGAAGCTTTCTTT,CASSLEGTGGTEAFF
NA,TRBJ1-2,TRBV2,NA,TGTGCCAGCAGTGAAAATCCTGGGGGGGCCTATGGCTACACCTTC,CASSENPGGAYGYTF
NA,TRBJ1-5,TRBV5-8,NA,TGTGCCAGCAGCTTGGTGGGAGGGGCCCCTCAGCCCCAGCATTTT,CASSLVGGAPQPQHF
NA,TRBJ1-5,TRBV2,NA,TGTGCCAGCAGGGGGACTGGGGCGGGTCAGCCCCAGCATTTT,CASRGTGAGQPQHF
NA,TRBJ1-1,TRBV5-6,NA,TGTGCCAGCAAAACAGGGTCGGGCACTGAAGCTTTCTTT,CASKTGSGTEAFF
NA,TRBJ2-7,TRBV15,NA,TGTGCCACCAGCAGAGATTTGAACAGTAACTACGAGCAGTACTTC,CATSRDLNSNYEQYF
NA,TRBJ1-6,TRBV29-1,NA,TGCAGCGTTTTAACGGGTAGTCCACCCCTCCACTTT,CSVLTGSPPLHF
NA,TRBJ2-2,TRBV27,TRBD2,TGTGCCAGCGGGAGGGCGAACACCGGGGAGCTGTTTTTT,CASGRANTGELFF
NA,TRBJ1-6,TRBV20-1,TRBD1,TGCAGTGCGAGTCCAGGGGGCTCCTATAATTCACCCCTCCACTTT,CSASPGGSYNSPLHF
NA,TRBJ1-5,TRBV28,NA,NA,CASTLRDRVILAQHF
NA,TRBJ2-2,TRBV18,NA,TGTGCCAGCTCACCCCTCGCAGGATTAATTCGATTGACCGGGGAGCTGTTTTTT,CASSPLAGLIRLTGELFF
few,TRBJ2-7,TRBV14,TRBD1,TGTGCCAGCAGCCAAGGGGACAGGTACTACGAGCAGTACTTC,CASSQGDRYYEQYF
NA,TRBJ1-4,TRBV6-5,NA,TGTGCCAGCAGTTACTCCGGGGGAGGAGGGGAAAAACTGTTTTTT,CASSYSGGGGEKLFF
NA,TRBJ1-2,TRBV5-1,NA,TGCGCCAGCAGCTTGGCGGGGGACCCTAACTATGGCTACACCTTC,CASSLAGDPNYGYTF
NA,TRBJ1-2,TRBV6-5,TRBD1,TGTGCCAGCAGTTCTCCGGGACAGGGACGCTATGGCTACACCTTC,CASSSPGQGRYGYTF
NA,TRBJ2-7,TRBV6-5,NA,TGTGCCAGTTCTCCATCATCAGCAGGCTACGAGCAGTACTTC,CASSPSSAGYEQYF
NA,TRBJ1-1,TRBV11-3,NA,TGTGCCAGCAGCTTGGGGCGGGGGGGCACTGAAGCTTTCTTT,CASSLGRGGTEAFF
NA,TRBJ2-1,TRBV19,TRBD2,TGTGCCAGTAGGGCCGGGACTAGCGCGCCCAGGGGGCAGTTCTTC,CASRAGTSAPRGQFF
NA,TRBJ2-7,TRBV7-9,TRBD1,TGTGCCAGCAGCTTGGACAGGGGTCACGACGAGCAGTACTTC,CASSLDRGHDEQYF
once,TRBJ2-7,TRBV2,NA,TGTGCCAGCAGTGAAGAGAAGGGGACTTGGAACTACGAGCAGTACTTC,CASSEEKGTWNYEQYF
NA,TRBJ1-1,TRBV7-9,NA,TGTGCCAGCAGCTTCGCGATGAACACTGAAGCTTTCTTT,CASSFAMNTEAFF
few,TRBJ1-1,TRBV5-3,NA,TGTGCCAGAAGCTTGGGGGGCAGGACTGAAGCTTTCTTT,CARSLGGRTEAFF
NA,TRBJ1-1,TRBV9,NA,TGTGCCAGCAGCCCGTGGGGGGAAACTGAAGCTTTCTTT,CASSPWGETEAFF
NA,TRBJ1-6,TRBV19,NA,TGTGCCAGTACCGACACCTATAATTCACCCCTCCACTTT,CASTDTYNSPLHF
NA,TRBJ1-2,TRBV28,NA,TGTGCCAGCAGTTTACCAGGGAATAGAGGCTACACCTTC,CASSLPGNRGYTF
NA,TRBJ1-2,TRBV19,TRBD1,TGTGCCAGTAATACGGACAGGGGGCCGAACTATGGCTACACCTTC,CASNTDRGPNYGYTF
once,TRBJ1-3,TRBV3-1/TRBV3-2,NA,TGTGCCAGCAGCCCCTGGACGGCGGGCTCTGGAAACACCATATATTTT,CASSPWTAGSGNTIYF
NA,TRBJ2-7,TRBV12-3/TRBV12-4,TRBD1,TGTGCCAGCAGTTTCCCAGGGGGCGCGAAATACTTC,CASSFPGGAKYF
NA,TRBJ2-3,TRBV9,NA,TGTGCCAGCAGCGTATCTGGCAGGACGCAGTATTTT,CASSVSGRTQYF
NA,TRBJ2-2,TRBV5-4,NA,TGTGCCAGCAGCTTTAGGGGGAACACCGGGGAGCTGTTTTTT,CASSFRGNTGELFF
NA,TRBJ1-4,TRBV30,TRBD1,TGTGCCTGGGGACAGGGCTTGGAAAAACTGTTTTTT,CAWGQGLEKLFF